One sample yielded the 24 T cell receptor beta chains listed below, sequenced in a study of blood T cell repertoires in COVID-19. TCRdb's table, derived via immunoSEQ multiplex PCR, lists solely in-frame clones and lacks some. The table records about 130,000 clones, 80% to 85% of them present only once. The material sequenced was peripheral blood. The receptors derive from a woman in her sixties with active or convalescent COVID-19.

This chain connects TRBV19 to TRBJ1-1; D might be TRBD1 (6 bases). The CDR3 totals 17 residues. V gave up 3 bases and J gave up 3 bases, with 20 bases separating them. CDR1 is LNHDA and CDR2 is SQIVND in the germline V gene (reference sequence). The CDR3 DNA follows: TGTGCCAGTAGTATGGGAGGGGCCCTGGGACATGACACTGAAGCTTTCTTT. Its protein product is CASSMGGALGHDTEAFF.

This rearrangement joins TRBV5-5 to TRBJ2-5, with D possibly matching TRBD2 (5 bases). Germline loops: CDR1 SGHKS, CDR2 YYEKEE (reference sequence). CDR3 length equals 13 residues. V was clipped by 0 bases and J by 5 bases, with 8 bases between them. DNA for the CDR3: TGTGCCAGCAGCTTGGGGCTAGCTGAGACCCAGTACTTC. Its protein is CASSLGLAETQYF.

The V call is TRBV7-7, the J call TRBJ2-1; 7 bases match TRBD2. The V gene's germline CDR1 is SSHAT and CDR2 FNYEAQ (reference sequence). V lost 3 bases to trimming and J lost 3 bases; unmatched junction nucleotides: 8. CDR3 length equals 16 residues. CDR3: CASSFSAGDRYNEQFF. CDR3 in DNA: TGTGCCAGCAGCTTCAGTGCGGGGGACCGCTACAATGAGCAGTTCTTC.

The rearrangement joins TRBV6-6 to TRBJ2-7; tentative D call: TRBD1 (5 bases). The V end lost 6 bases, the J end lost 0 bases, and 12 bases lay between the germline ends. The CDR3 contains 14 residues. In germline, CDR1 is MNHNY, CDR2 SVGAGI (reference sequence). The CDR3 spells CASSTGPSSYEQYV. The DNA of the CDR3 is TGTGCCAGCAGCACAGGCCCAAGCTCCTACGAGCAGTACGTC.

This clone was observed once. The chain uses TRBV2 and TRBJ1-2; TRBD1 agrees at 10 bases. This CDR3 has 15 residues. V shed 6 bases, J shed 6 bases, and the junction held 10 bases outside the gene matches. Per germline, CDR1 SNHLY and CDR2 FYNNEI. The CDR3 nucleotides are TGTGCCAGCAGCGCCGGGACAGGGGCAAATGATGGCTACACCTTC. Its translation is CASSAGTGANDGYTF.

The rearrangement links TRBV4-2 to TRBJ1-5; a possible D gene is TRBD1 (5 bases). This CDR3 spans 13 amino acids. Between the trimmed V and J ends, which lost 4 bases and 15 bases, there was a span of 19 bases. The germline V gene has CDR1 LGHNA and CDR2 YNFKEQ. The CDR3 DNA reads TGTGCCAGCAGCCCTGGTGGCGGGGGGTACGGGCATTTT. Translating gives CASSPGGGGYGHF.

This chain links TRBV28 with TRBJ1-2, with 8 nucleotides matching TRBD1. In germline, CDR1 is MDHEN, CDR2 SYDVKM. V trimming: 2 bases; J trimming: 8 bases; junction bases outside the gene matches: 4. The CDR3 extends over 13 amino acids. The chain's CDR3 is CASSLQGAGGYTF. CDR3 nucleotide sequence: TGTGCCAGCAGTTTACAGGGGGCAGGAGGCTACACCTTC.

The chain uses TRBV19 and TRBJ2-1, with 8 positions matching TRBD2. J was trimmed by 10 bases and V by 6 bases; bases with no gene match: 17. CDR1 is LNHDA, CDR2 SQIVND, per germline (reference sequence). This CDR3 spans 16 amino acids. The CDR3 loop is CASSLPGLGVSGEQFF. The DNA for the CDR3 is TGTGCCAGTAGCCTACCGGGACTAGGGGTATCGGGCGAGCAGTTCTTC.

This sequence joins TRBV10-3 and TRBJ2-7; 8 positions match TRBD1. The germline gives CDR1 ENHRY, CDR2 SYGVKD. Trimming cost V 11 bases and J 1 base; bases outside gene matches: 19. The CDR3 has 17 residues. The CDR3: CAPVGQGARFRSYEQYV. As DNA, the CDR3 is TGTGCCCCGGTGGGGCAGGGGGCGCGGTTTAGATCCTACGAGCAGTACGTC.

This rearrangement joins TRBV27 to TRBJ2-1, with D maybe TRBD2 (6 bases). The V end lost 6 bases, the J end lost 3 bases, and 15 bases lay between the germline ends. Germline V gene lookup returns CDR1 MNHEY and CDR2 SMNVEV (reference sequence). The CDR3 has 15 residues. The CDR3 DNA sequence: TGTGCCAGCAGCCCGCGGGGAAACTTCTACAATGAGCAGTTCTTC. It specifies CASSPRGNFYNEQFF.

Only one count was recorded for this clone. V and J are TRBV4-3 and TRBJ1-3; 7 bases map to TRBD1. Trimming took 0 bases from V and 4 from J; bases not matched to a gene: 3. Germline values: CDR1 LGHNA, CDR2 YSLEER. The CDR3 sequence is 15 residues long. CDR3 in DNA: TGCGCCAGCAGCCAAGATTGGGACAGCGGAAACACCATATATTTT. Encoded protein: CASSQDWDSGNTIYF.

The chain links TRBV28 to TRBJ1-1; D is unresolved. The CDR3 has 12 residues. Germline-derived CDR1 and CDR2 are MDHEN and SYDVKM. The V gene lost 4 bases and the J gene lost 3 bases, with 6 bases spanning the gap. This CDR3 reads CASSSRYTEAFF. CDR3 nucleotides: TGTGCCAGCAGTTCGAGGTACACTGAAGCTTTCTTT.

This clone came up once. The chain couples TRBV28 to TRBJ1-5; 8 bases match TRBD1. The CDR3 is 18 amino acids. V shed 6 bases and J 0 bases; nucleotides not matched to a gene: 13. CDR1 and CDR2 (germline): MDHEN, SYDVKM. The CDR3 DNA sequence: TGTGCCAGCAGCCTACCCACGGGACAGGTCTATAGCAATCAGCCCCAGCATTTT. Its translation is CASSLPTGQVYSNQPQHF.

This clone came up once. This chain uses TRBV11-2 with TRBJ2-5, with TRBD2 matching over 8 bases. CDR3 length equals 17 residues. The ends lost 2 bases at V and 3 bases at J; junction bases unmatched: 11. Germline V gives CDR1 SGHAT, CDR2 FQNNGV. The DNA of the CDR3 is TGTGCCAGCAGCTTACCCCTAGCGGGCCATCCGGAAGAGACCCAGTACTTC. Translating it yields CASSLPLAGHPEETQYF.

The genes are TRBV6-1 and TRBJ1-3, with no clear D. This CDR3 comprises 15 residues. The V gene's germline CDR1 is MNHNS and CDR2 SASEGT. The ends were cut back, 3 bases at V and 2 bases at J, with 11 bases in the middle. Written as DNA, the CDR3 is TGTGCCAGCAGTGATCCCGTGGAGACTGGAAACACCATATATTTT. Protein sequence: CASSDPVETGNTIYF.

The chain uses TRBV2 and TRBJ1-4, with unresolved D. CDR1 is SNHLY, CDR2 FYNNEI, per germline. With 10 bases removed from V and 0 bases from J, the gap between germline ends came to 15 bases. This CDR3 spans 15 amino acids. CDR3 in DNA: TGTGCCACTACGAGGTTGGCCGCAACTAATGAAAAACTGTTTTTT. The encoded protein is CATTRLAATNEKLFF.

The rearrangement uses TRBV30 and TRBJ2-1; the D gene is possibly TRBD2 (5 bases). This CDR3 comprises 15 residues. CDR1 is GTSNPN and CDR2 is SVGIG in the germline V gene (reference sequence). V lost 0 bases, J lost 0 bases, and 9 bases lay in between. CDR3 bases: TGTGCCTGGAGTGTACGAGGGAGCTCCTACAATGAGCAGTTCTTC. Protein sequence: CAWSVRGSSYNEQFF.

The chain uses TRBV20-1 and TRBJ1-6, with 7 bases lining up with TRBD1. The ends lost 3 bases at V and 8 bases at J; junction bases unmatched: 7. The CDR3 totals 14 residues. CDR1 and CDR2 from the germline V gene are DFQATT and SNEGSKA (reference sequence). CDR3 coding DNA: TGCAGTGCTAGTGATGACAGGGAAGATTCACCCCTCCACTTT. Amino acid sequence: CSASDDREDSPLHF.

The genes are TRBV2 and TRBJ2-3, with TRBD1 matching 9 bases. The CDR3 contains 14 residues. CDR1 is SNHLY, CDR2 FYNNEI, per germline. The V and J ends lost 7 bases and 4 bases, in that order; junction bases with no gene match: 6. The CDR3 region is CASIRDRAPDTQYF. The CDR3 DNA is TGTGCCAGCATCCGGGACAGGGCCCCAGATACGCAGTATTTT.

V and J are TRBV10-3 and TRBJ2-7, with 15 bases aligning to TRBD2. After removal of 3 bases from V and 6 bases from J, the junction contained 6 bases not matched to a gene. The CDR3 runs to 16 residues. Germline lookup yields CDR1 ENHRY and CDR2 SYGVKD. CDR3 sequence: CAISEAGTSGRTEQYF. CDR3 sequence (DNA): TGTGCCATCAGTGAAGCCGGGACTAGCGGGAGGACCGAGCAGTACTTC.

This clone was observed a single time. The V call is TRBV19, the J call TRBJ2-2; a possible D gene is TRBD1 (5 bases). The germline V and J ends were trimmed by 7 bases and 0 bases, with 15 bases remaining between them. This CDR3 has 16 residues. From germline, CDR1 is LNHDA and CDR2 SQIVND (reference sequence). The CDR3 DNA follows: TGTGCCAGTACTCCCTTCGACAGCGCGAACACCGGGGAGCTGTTTTTT. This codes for CASTPFDSANTGELFF.

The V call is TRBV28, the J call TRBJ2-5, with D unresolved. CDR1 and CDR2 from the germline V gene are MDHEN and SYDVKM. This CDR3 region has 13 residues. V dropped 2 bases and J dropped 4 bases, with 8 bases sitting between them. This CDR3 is CASSLAVGETQYF. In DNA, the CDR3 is TGTGCCAGCAGTTTAGCGGTCGGAGAGACCCAGTACTTC.

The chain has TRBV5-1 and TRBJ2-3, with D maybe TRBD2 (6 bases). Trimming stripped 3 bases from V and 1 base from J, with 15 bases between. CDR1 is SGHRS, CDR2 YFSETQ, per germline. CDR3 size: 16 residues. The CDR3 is CASSYRGTGGTDTQYF. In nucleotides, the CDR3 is TGCGCCAGCAGCTACAGAGGGACGGGAGGCACAGATACGCAGTATTTT.

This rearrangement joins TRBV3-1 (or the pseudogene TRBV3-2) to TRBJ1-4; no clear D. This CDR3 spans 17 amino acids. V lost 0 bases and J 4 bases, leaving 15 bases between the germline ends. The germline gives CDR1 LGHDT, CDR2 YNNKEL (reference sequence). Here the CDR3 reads CASSQDPPRGGNEKLFF. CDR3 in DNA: TGTGCCAGCAGCCAAGATCCCCCACGGGGAGGTAATGAAAAACTGTTTTTT.